This note documents a single T cell receptor beta chain sequence. Germline CDR1 reads SGHAT; CDR2 reads FQDESV (reference sequence). CDR3 size: 12 residues. Trimming took off 5 bases at V and 7 bases at J, with 11 bases between the two ends. The protocol was immunoSEQ multiplex PCR, while the TCRdb copy is restricted to in-frame clones and leaves out a portion. The repertoire includes roughly 20,000 clones, 68% of them detected once, and approximately 20% sits in the top ten. The source of the sample is a study of somatic mutations in cytotoxic T cells in rheumatoid arthritis. Isolating CD4+ and CD8+ cells involved positive magnetic bead selection on an AutoMACS. Their purity was then checked by flow cytometry.

Material: CD8+ T cells sorted from blood. The chain recombines TRBV11-1 with TRBJ1-1; D possibly corresponds to TRBD1 (5 bases). The origin of this receptor is an adult with rheumatoid arthritis. CDR3 in amino acids: CASSPGGGEAFF. For the CDR3, the DNA is TGTGCCAGCAGCCCCGGGGGGGGTGAAGCTTTCTTT.